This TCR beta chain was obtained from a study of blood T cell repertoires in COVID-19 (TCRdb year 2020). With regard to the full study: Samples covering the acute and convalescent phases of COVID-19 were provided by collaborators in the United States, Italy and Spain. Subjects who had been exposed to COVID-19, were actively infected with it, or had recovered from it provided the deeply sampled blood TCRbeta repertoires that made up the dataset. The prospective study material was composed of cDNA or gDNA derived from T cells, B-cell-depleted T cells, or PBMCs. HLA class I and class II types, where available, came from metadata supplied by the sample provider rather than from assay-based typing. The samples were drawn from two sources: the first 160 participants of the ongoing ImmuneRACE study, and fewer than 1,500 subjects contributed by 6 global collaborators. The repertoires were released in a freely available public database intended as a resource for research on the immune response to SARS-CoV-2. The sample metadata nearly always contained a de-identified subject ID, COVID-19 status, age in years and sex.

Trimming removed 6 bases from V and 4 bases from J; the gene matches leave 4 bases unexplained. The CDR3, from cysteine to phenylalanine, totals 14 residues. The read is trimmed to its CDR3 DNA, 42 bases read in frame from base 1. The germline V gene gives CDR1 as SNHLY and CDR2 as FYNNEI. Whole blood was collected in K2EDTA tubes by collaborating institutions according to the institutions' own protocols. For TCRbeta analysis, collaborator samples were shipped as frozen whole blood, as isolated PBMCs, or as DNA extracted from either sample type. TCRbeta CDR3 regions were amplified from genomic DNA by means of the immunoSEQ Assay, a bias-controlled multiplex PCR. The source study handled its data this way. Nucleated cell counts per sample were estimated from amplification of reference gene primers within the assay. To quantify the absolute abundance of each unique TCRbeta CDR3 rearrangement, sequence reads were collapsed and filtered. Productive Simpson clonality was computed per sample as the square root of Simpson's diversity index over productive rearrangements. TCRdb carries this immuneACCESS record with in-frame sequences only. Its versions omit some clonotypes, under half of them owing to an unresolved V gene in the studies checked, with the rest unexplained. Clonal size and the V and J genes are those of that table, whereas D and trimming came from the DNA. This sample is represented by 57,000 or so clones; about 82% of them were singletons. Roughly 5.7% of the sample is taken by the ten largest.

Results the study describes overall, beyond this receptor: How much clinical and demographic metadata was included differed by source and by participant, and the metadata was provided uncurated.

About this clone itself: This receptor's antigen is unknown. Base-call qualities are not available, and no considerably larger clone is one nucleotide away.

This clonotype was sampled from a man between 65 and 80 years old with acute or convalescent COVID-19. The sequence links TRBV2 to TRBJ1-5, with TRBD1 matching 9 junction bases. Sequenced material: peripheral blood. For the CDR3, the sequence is CASRDRGGNQPQHF. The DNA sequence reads TGTGCCAGCAGGGACAGGGGTGGGAATCAGCCCCAGCATTTT.